This TCR beta chain came from a study of shared clonotypes between healthy human individuals. The CDR3 runs to 15 residues. Per germline, CDR1 SGHRS and CDR2 YFSETQ. Trimming shortened V by 4 bases and J by 0 bases, and 12 bases separated the two germline ends. CD4+ cell separation produced CD45RA+ naive and CD45RA-negative memory subsets. Sequencing used immunoSEQ multiplex PCR; TCRdb keeps in-frame clones, though not all of them. The table has approximately 530,000 clones, roughly 95% seen once. The sequencing input was naive CD4+ T cells sorted from blood. Subset given: CD45RA+ positively selected. The origin of this receptor is a woman in her thirties in good health. The chain couples TRBV5-1 to TRBJ2-3; weak D call: TRBD2 (5 bases). CDR3 bases: TGCGCCAGCAGCCCCGAGCGGCCCAGCACAGATACGCAGTATTTT. Its protein is CASSPERPSTDTQYF.